Listed below are T cell receptor beta chains from one sample, sequenced in a study of blood T cell repertoires in COVID-19. Assay: immunoSEQ multiplex PCR; the TCRdb copy retains only in-frame clones and omits some. Among fewer than 250,000 clones, about 76% were seen once, and the ten largest hold about 8.9%. Sequencing used PBMCs or T cells enriched from blood (not recorded which). The receptors were sampled from a woman in her forties or fifties with acute COVID-19. Each CDR3 is given with its conserved first and last residue. A D gene is named only where the DNA matches it firmly. Clone size is given for some rows only: seen once, a few or many times, or a class if the clone is expanded.

TRBD1	TRBV3-1/TRBV3-2	NA	TRBJ1-6	CASRGQGDSPLHF	TGTGCCAGCAGGGGCCAGGGGGATTCACCCCTCCACTTT
TRBD1	TRBV28	NA	TRBJ1-5	CASSWAPGTGYGQPQHF	TGTGCCAGCAGTTGGGCCCCCGGGACAGGGTATGGTCAGCCCCAGCATTTT
TRBD1	TRBV19	NA	TRBJ1-1	CASSGQGRRNTEAFF	TGTGCCAGTAGTGGACAGGGCCGGAGGAACACTGAAGCTTTCTTT
TRBD2	TRBV4-3	NA	TRBJ2-2	CASSQDPGGSFGGELFF	TGCGCCAGCAGCCAAGATCCGGGGGGATCTTTTGGCGGGGAGCTGTTTTTT
NA	TRBV7-9	NA	TRBJ1-3	CASSPGSGGNTIYF	TGTGCCAGCAGCCCTGGGTCGGGAGGAAACACCATATATTTT
TRBD1	TRBV6-1	many	TRBJ1-1	CASSEQGVTEAFF	TGTGCCAGCAGTGAACAGGGGGTGACTGAAGCTTTCTTT
TRBD1	TRBV5-1	once	TRBJ2-1	CASSLGDRDYNEQFF	TGCGCCAGCAGCTTGGGGGACAGGGACTACAATGAGCAGTTCTTC
NA	TRBV9	NA	TRBJ2-2	CASGAKKGPAVNTGELFF	TGTGCCAGTGGCGCGAAGAAGGGTCCAGCGGTGAACACCGGGGAGCTGTTTTTT
NA	TRBV30	once	TRBJ1-2	CAWSRVPWAYGYTF	TGTGCCTGGAGTCGTGTTCCCTGGGCTTATGGCTACACCTTC
TRBD2	TRBV6-5	NA	TRBJ2-3	CASIFLAGGSDTQYF	TGTGCCAGCATTTTTCTAGCGGGGGGGTCAGATACGCAGTATTTT
NA	TRBV7-9	NA	TRBJ2-5	CASSRTGIGETQYF	TGTGCCAGCAGCCGTACAGGGATAGGGGAGACCCAGTACTTC
NA	TRBV5-5	NA	TRBJ1-1	CASSFTDMNTEAFF	TGTGCCAGCAGCTTTACAGACATGAACACTGAAGCTTTCTTT